These 22 T cell receptor beta chains were all obtained from the same sample, sequenced in a study of neurological immune-mediated disorders. TCRdb reanalysed the 5' RACE reads using MiXCR and keeps one entry per CDR3 protein. The sample records roughly 57,000 distinct CDR3 sequences, about 8% being singletons. Described time point: longitudinal time-point 3. Material for sequencing was PBMCs. The receptors derive from a woman in her thirties or forties in good health.

The CDR3 nucleotides read TGTGCCTGGTCCAGCGGGTCTGGAAACACCATATATTTT. This codes for CAWSSGSGNTIYF. This sequence joins TRBV30 and TRBJ1-3; D ambiguous. V was trimmed by 5 bases and J by 1 base, leaving 9 bases between them. Per germline, CDR1 GTSNPN and CDR2 SVGIG (reference sequence). CDR3 length: 13 amino acids.

In this sample, this clonotype turned up many times. This chain connects TRBV27 to TRBJ2-2; no definite D call. The V end lost 0 bases, the J end lost 6 bases, and 5 bases lay between the germline ends. Germline-derived CDR1 and CDR2 are MNHEY and SMNVEV (reference sequence). The CDR3 has 13 residues. The CDR3 DNA is TGTGCCAGCAGTTTATCATTGGCCGGGGAGCTGTTTTTT. It encodes CASSLSLAGELFF.

The CDR3 protein is CASSQDGTRGYGYTF. The CDR3, as DNA: TGCGCCAGCAGCCAAGATGGTACCCGAGGGTATGGCTACACCTTC. The V call is TRBV4-1, the J call TRBJ1-2; D uncertain. The germline V and J ends were trimmed by 0 bases and 5 bases, with 13 bases remaining between them. Germline V gene sequence: CDR1 MGHRA, CDR2 YSYEKL. The CDR3 has 15 amino acids.

The gene calls are TRBV7-9 and TRBJ1-2; D unclear. The V gene's germline CDR1 is SEHNR and CDR2 FQNEAQ (reference sequence). V was shortened by 1 base and J by 12 bases, with 0 bases between the two germline ends. CDR3 length: 8 amino acids. This CDR3 is CASSLDTF. CDR3 bases: TGTGCCAGCAGCTTAGACACCTTC.

This clonotype appeared many times. This sequence joins TRBV20-1 and TRBJ1-2; 7 bases are shared with TRBD1. The germline gives CDR1 DFQATT, CDR2 SNEGSKA (reference sequence). This CDR3 is built from 15 residues. The V segment lost 0 bases and the J segment 4 bases; nucleotides outside the gene matches: 8. CDR3: CSARDVKGALYGYTF. The CDR3, as DNA: TGCAGTGCTAGAGATGTTAAGGGGGCACTCTATGGCTACACCTTC.

The chain employs TRBV19 and TRBJ2-7, with 7 bases matching TRBD1. The trim removed 5 bases at V and 3 bases at J, leaving 7 bases unmatched. The CDR3 contains 14 residues. Germline CDR1 reads LNHDA; CDR2 reads SQIVND (reference sequence). Here the CDR3 DNA reads TGTGCCAGTAGTCCTCAGGACAGGAACTACGAGCAGTACTTC. Encoded protein: CASSPQDRNYEQYF.

This clonotype was detected many times. The chain employs TRBV5-1 and TRBJ2-7; D is possibly TRBD1 (6 bases). The CDR3 is 15 residues long. The germline V gene has CDR1 SGHRS and CDR2 YFSETQ. The ends were cut back, 0 bases at V and 3 bases at J, with 13 bases in the middle. CDR3 DNA: TGCGCCAGCAGCTTGGCCGGACAGCGATTCTACGAGCAGTACTTC. It translates to CASSLAGQRFYEQYF.

This clonotype was observed at least ten times. This sequence joins TRBV7-2 and TRBJ1-2, with D perhaps TRBD1 (5 bases). Per germline, CDR1 SGHTA and CDR2 FQGNSA. This CDR3 has 15 residues. V was clipped by 6 bases and J by 6 bases, with 20 bases between them. This chain's CDR3 is CASSFPLGGVDGYTF. CDR3 in DNA: TGTGCCAGCAGTTTCCCCTTGGGGGGGGTTGATGGCTACACCTTC.

This clonotype was seen repeatedly, ten times or more. The rearrangement links TRBV10-3 to TRBJ2-7; D is possibly TRBD2 (5 bases). Germline loops: CDR1 ENHRY, CDR2 SYGVKD. V was shortened by 6 bases and J by 2 bases, with 14 bases between the two germline ends. The length of the CDR3 is 14 residues. CDR3 protein: CAISKTDGTYEQYF. CDR3 nucleotide sequence: TGTGCCATCAGCAAAACTGACGGGACCTACGAGCAGTACTTC.

This clonotype was seen many times. The rearrangement uses TRBV5-1 and TRBJ2-7; 9 nucleotides match TRBD1. Germline V gene lookup returns CDR1 SGHRS and CDR2 YFSETQ. V lost 0 bases and J lost 1; bases outside the gene matches: 2. This CDR3 is built from 15 residues. The CDR3: CASSLGQGGSYEQYF. In DNA, the CDR3 is TGCGCCAGCAGCTTGGGACAGGGGGGTTCCTACGAGCAGTACTTC.

This clonotype came up many times. The chain is built from TRBV7-8 and TRBJ1-3; 9 bases map to TRBD1. Germline CDR1 SGHVS, CDR2 FQNEAQ. The CDR3 totals 17 residues. V was clipped by 5 bases and J by 0 bases; unmatched bases: 8. CDR3 sequence (DNA): TGTGCCAGCAGCCCAGGGACAGGGATCTTCTCTGGAAACACCATATATTTT. Its translation: CASSPGTGIFSGNTIYF.

This clonotype was recorded at least ten times. CDR3 sequence (DNA): TGCGCCAGCAGCCGCGGGACACTTAGGGACTATGGCTACACCTTC. As protein: CASSRGTLRDYGYTF. The V gene is TRBV5-1, the J gene TRBJ1-2; possible D gene TRBD1, 6 bases. CDR3 size: 15 residues. Germline lookup yields CDR1 SGHRS and CDR2 YFSETQ. The V gene lost 4 bases and the J gene lost 3 bases, with 16 bases spanning the gap.

Many counts were recorded for this clonotype. This chain joins TRBV4-1 and TRBJ2-7, with 7 bases lining up with TRBD1. V lost 0 bases and J lost 5; bases outside the gene matches: 1. Germline loops: CDR1 MGHRA, CDR2 YSYEKL. The CDR3 sequence is 13 residues long. Written as DNA, the CDR3 is TGCGCCAGCAGCCAAGACAGGGGGAACGAGCAGTACTTC. Its protein product is CASSQDRGNEQYF.

This clonotype was seen many times. The chain couples TRBV6-5 to TRBJ2-7; TRBD1 is a possible D gene (7 bases). CDR1 is MNHEY, CDR2 SVGAGI, per germline. Trimming took off 6 bases at V and 0 bases at J, with 12 bases between the two ends. CDR3 length: 14 residues. CDR3 DNA: TGTGCCAGCAGGAGACAGGGACTCTCCTACGAGCAGTACTTC. Its translation is CASRRQGLSYEQYF.

Only a few counts were recorded for this clonotype. The rearrangement links TRBV4-2 to TRBJ1-5; D unresolved. Germline CDR1 LGHNA, CDR2 YNFKEQ. V was clipped by 0 bases and J by 3 bases, with 18 bases between them. The CDR3 runs to 18 residues. CDR3 residues: CASSQDFFGGDPNQPQHF. CDR3 in DNA: TGTGCCAGCAGCCAAGATTTTTTCGGCGGCGATCCCAATCAGCCCCAGCATTTT.

In this sample, this clonotype turned up many times. V is TRBV6-5 and J is TRBJ2-3, with D unresolved. The V gene lost 4 bases and the J gene lost 2 bases, with 13 bases spanning the gap. Germline V gives CDR1 MNHEY, CDR2 SVGAGI. The CDR3 sequence is 15 residues long. For the CDR3, the DNA is TGTGCCAGCAGTTTAATGGACCCTTACACAGATACGCAGTATTTT. This sequence encodes CASSLMDPYTDTQYF.

This clonotype was found many times. The V call is TRBV18, the J call TRBJ2-7; 8 bases agree with TRBD2. CDR3 length: 15 amino acids. CDR1 is KGHSH and CDR2 is LQKENI in the germline V gene. V lost 5 bases, J lost 2 bases, and 8 bases stayed unmatched. The CDR3 spells CASSGGLAITYEQYF. CDR3 bases: TGTGCCAGCTCAGGAGGACTAGCAATAACCTACGAGCAGTACTTC.

This clonotype has a count of ten or more. The chain links TRBV25-1 to TRBJ1-2, with D perhaps matching TRBD1 (5 bases). Trimming removed 6 bases from V and 4 bases from J, with 12 bases in between. This CDR3 comprises 13 residues. The germline gives CDR1 MGHDK, CDR2 SYGVNS. The CDR3 DNA reads as TGTGCCAGCAGCCCCCCCGGGGCCTATGGCTACACCTTC. Translation gives CASSPPGAYGYTF.

At least ten counts were recorded for this clonotype. The CDR3 loop reads CASSSAADSYYNEQFF. The CDR3 region has the DNA TGCGCCAGCAGCTCGGCGGCCGACAGCTACTACAATGAGCAGTTCTTC. The rearrangement joins TRBV5-1 to TRBJ2-1; maybe TRBD1 (5 bases). The CDR3 runs 16 residues. Per the germline V gene, CDR1 is SGHRS and CDR2 is YFSETQ. Trimming took 3 bases from V and 3 from J, leaving 16 bases between them.

There are a few counts of this clonotype. V usage is TRBV18 and J usage is TRBJ2-3; TRBD2 agrees at 8 bases. CDR1 and CDR2 (germline): KGHSH, LQKENI. The CDR3 consists of 14 residues. With 4 bases clipped from V and 4 bases from J, the junction kept 4 bases outside the gene matches. The CDR3 loop is CASSRRGGADTQYF. In DNA form, the CDR3 reads TGTGCCAGCTCACGTCGGGGGGGCGCAGATACGCAGTATTTT.

The chain couples TRBV4-1 to TRBJ2-7; maybe TRBD1 (6 bases). The CDR3 loop spans 13 amino acids. The V gene's germline CDR1 is MGHRA and CDR2 YSYEKL. The ends were cut back, 6 bases at V and 6 bases at J, with 15 bases in the middle. The chain's CDR3 is CASSPKQGGEQYF. CDR3 DNA: TGCGCCAGCAGTCCTAAACAGGGTGGCGAGCAGTACTTC.

CDR3 DNA sequence: TGCAGTGCTAGGTCGCCAGGGTACTACGAGCAGTACTTC. It yields the protein CSARSPGYYEQYF. V usage is TRBV20-1 and J usage is TRBJ2-7; D may be TRBD1 (5 bases). Germline CDR1 reads DFQATT; CDR2 reads SNEGSKA (reference sequence). Trimming cost V 3 bases and J 3 bases, with 12 bases left between them. The CDR3 contains 13 residues.